Below, one TCR beta chain is given with its context. This table comes from immunoSEQ multiplex PCR, and its TCRdb copy is limited to in-frame clones, with some not included. The sample records about 150,000 clones, under 95% being singletons. V lost 0 bases and J 5 bases, leaving 10 bases between the germline ends. Germline V lookup: CDR1 MNHEY, CDR2 SVGEGT. The CDR3 is 14 amino acids. The data were taken from a study of T cell responses to AZD1222 COVID-19 vaccine. The gene calls are TRBV6-2 or TRBV6-3 and TRBJ1-1; the D gene is possibly TRBD1 (6 bases). Material: peripheral blood, obtained on day 0 of AZD1222 vaccination. This sequence originates from an adult in good health. The chain's CDR3 is CASSYSGGRTEAFF. DNA of the CDR3: TGTGCCAGCAGTTACTCAGGGGGTAGGACTGAAGCTTTCTTT.